This T cell receptor (beta chain) appears in the sequencing data of a study of siplizumab effects on memory and regulatory T cells. Study-wide results and limits: Naive T cells looked more diverse than memory cells, and they looked like major contributors to the alloresponse.

On this clone: Its antigen remains unidentified.

TCRdb keeps only in-frame clones here, not all; method: immunoSEQ multiplex PCR. The profile shows 56,000 or so clones, around 97% of them singletons. CDR3 length equals 13 residues. Germline V gives CDR1 MNHEY, CDR2 SMNVEV (reference sequence). V was cut by 3 bases and J by 7 bases, with 10 bases left in between. Sequencing was carried out using naive CD8+ T cells sorted from blood. The V call is TRBV27, the J call TRBJ2-1; D is perhaps TRBD1 (5 bases). The clonotype comes from a human donor in good health. This CDR3 is CASSFGRVNEQFF. The CDR3 DNA follows: TGTGCCAGCAGTTTCGGCAGGGTTAATGAGCAGTTCTTC.